This TCR beta chain was sequenced in a study of shared clonotypes between healthy human individuals. Donors had no recently reported acute infections or vaccinations and were HIV-negative. Here immunoSEQ multiplex PCR was the method, and the copy in TCRdb shows in-frame clones only, minus some. The repertoire holds some 2,400,000 clones, with approximately 94% as singletons. Germline lookup yields CDR1 SEHNR and CDR2 FQNEAQ (reference sequence). Trimming left V 4 bases short and J 1 base short, with 12 bases between. This CDR3 has 15 amino acids. The rearrangement links TRBV7-9 to TRBJ2-3; D not certain. The sequenced sample consisted of naive CD4+ T cells sorted from blood. Indicated subset: CD45RA+ positively selected. The receptor's source is a man aged 18 to 30 in good health. The CDR3 here is CASSSLSMGTDTQYF. CDR3 in DNA: TGTGCCAGCAGCTCCCTCTCGATGGGCACAGATACGCAGTATTTT.